Presented here are 7 T cell receptor beta chains from one specimen sequenced in a study of shared clonotypes between healthy human individuals. Repertoires were generated with immunoSEQ multiplex PCR, while TCRdb's copy carries only in-frame clones and drops some. Of under 2.5 million clones listed, 85% to 95% are singletons. Sequencing input: naive CD4+ T cells from PBMCs. Subset given: CD45RA+ positively selected. The receptors were sampled from a man younger than 30 in good health. Some clones in this sample may be carry-over from other donors' samples.

The genes are TRBV5-1 and TRBJ2-2, with D tentatively TRBD2 (5 bases). Deletions cut 0 bases from V and 1 base from J, with 10 bases between. Germline lookup yields CDR1 SGHRS and CDR2 YFSETQ. The CDR3 runs 16 residues. As DNA, the CDR3 is TGCGCCAGCAGCTTGGAGCCCGGACTGAACACCGGGGAGCTGTTTTTT. This translates into CASSLEPGLNTGELFF.

Note on this clone: Other DNA sequences in the same sample also yield this CDR3. The V and J genes are TRBV7-2 and TRBJ2-1; TRBD2 aligns across 8 bases. Germline values: CDR1 SGHTA, CDR2 FQGNSA. V shed 0 bases and J 8 bases; nucleotides not matched to a gene: 0. The CDR3 has 13 residues. CDR3 protein: CASSLARGDEQFF. The CDR3 nucleotides read TGTGCCAGCAGCTTAGCGCGGGGGGATGAGCAGTTCTTC.

The CDR3 is CATGADEQYF. The DNA of the CDR3 is TGTGCCACCGGGGCCGACGAGCAGTACTTC. V is TRBV11-1 and J is TRBJ2-7; D is possibly TRBD1 or TRBD2 (5 bases each). The CDR3 is 10 residues long. Germline V CDR1 and CDR2: SGHAT, FQDESV (reference sequence). The V end lost 10 bases, the J end lost 5 bases, and 9 bases lay between the germline ends. The full variable domain, in which reference TRBV11-1 and TRBJ2-7 provide the parts outside the CDR3, is EAEVAQSPRYKITEKSQAVAFWCDPISGHATLYWYRQILGQGPELLVQFQDESVVDDSQLPKDRFSAERLKGVDSTLKIQPAELGDSAMYLCATGADEQYFGPGTRLTVT.

The chain employs TRBV9 and TRBJ1-4; 8 nucleotides line up with TRBD1. In germline, CDR1 is SGDLS, CDR2 YYNGEE. The CDR3 has 17 residues. Trimming at V came to 0 bases and at J to 6 bases, leaving 10 bases not matched to a gene. DNA for the CDR3: TGTGCCAGCAGCGTAGGGGGAGGACAGGGCCAATATGAAAAACTGTTTTTT. Its protein is CASSVGGGQGQYEKLFF. Full variable domain (rest looked up from reference TRBV9 and TRBJ1-4): DSGVTQTPKHLITATGQRVTLRCSPRSGDLSVYWYQQSLDQGLQFLIQYYNGEERAKGNILERFSAQQFPDLHSELNLSSLELGDSALYFCASSVGGGQGQYEKLFFGSGTQLSVL.

This clone was observed once. The chain couples TRBV9 to TRBJ2-3; D gene ambiguous. There are 13 residues in the CDR3. Germline V gene lookup returns CDR1 SGDLS and CDR2 YYNGEE. The V end was cut by 4 bases, the J end by 6 bases, with 12 bases between. CDR3 amino acids: CASSQYLGDTQYF. CDR3 coding DNA: TGTGCCAGCAGCCAATACCTAGGTGATACGCAGTATTTT.

V and J are TRBV29-1 and TRBJ2-5; 11 nucleotides align to TRBD2. This CDR3 is built from 20 residues. V gave up 4 bases and J gave up 1 base; unmatched junction bases: 20. Germline V gene data show CDR1 as SQVTM and CDR2 as ANQGSEA. The CDR3 loop is CSVAVRQTSGIRIFQETQYF. For the CDR3, the DNA is TGCAGCGTTGCCGTCCGTCAGACTAGCGGGATTCGGATATTCCAAGAGACCCAGTACTTC.

This clone was seen once. One end of the junction does not line up with germline, which may come from a read error. The rearrangement joins TRBV2 to TRBJ2-7, with D perhaps TRBD1 (6 bases). CDR3 length equals 12 residues. Germline V CDR1 and CDR2: SNHLY, FYNNEI. The CDR3 bases are TGTGCCAGCAGTGAGAGGTCAGGGGCAACTAAATTC. Protein sequence: CASSERSGATKF.